The 26 T cell receptor beta chains in this list originate from one sample, sequenced in a study of T cell responses to AZD1222 COVID-19 vaccine. The method was immunoSEQ multiplex PCR; TCRdb's version includes in-frame clones alone and lacks a portion of them. Found here are some 150,000 clones, roughly 90% of them singletons; the top ten hold roughly 3.3%. The input for sequencing was peripheral blood, taken 28 days after the second AZD1222 dose. Receptor source: an adult who received the AZD1222 COVID-19 vaccine.

This clone has just one count. The chain is built from TRBV2 and TRBJ2-3, with a tentative D call TRBD2 (5 bases). The CDR3 runs to 14 residues. Trimming cost V 5 bases and J 2 bases, with 11 bases left between them. Germline CDR1 is SNHLY and CDR2 is FYNNEI. CDR3 nucleotide sequence: TGTGCCAGCAGTTCGGGATTCTACACAGATACGCAGTATTTT. Protein product: CASSSGFYTDTQYF.

The rearrangement uses TRBV7-9 and TRBJ1-2, with 8 nucleotides matching TRBD1. V was clipped by 1 base and J by 0 bases; unmatched bases: 4. Germline-derived CDR1 and CDR2 are SEHNR and FQNEAQ (reference sequence). The CDR3 consists of 16 residues. The CDR3 region is CASSLGYRGANYGYTF. CDR3 nucleotide sequence: TGTGCCAGCAGCTTAGGATACAGGGGGGCTAACTATGGCTACACCTTC.

The chain is built from TRBV28 and TRBJ1-6; TRBD1 matches 7 bases. CDR3 length equals 16 residues. V was pared by 2 bases and J by 10 bases, with 11 bases of the junction left unmatched. Germline values: CDR1 MDHEN, CDR2 SYDVKM. The CDR3 is CASSLTRGREGSPLHF. The CDR3 DNA sequence: TGTGCCAGCAGTTTAACGAGGGGGCGAGAGGGCTCACCCCTCCACTTT.

This clone came up once. The V call is TRBV27, the J call TRBJ2-1; 11 bases are a match to TRBD2. The CDR3 has 18 amino acids. Germline loops: CDR1 MNHEY, CDR2 SMNVEV (reference sequence). J lost 4 bases, V lost 4 bases, and 12 bases had no gene match. DNA for the CDR3: TGTGCCAGCAGTTCGGTACTCATAGCGGGAGGGGTATACAATGAGCAGTTCTTC. Protein sequence: CASSSVLIAGGVYNEQFF.

This CDR3 is CASRRTAGSGNTIYF. The CDR3 nucleotides read TGTGCCAGCAGGAGGACCGCAGGTTCTGGAAACACCATATATTTT. The rearrangement links TRBV9 to TRBJ1-3; unclear D gene. CDR1 and CDR2 from the germline V gene are SGDLS and YYNGEE. There are 15 residues in the CDR3. The V end was cut by 5 bases, the J end by 1 base, with 13 bases between.

This clone was counted a single time. This chain connects TRBV5-1 to TRBJ1-2, with 9 bases that match TRBD1. Trimming removed 1 base from V and 6 bases from J; junction bases left unmatched: 7. The CDR3 covers 15 residues. The germline V gene encodes CDR1 SGHRS and CDR2 YFSETQ. CDR3 region: CASSLTTGGFNGYTF. In DNA, the CDR3 is TGCGCCAGCAGCTTGACCACAGGGGGCTTCAATGGCTACACCTTC.

This chain joins TRBV29-1 and TRBJ1-1; 7 bases map to TRBD1. With 7 bases clipped from V and 5 bases from J, the junction kept 10 bases outside the gene matches. Germline CDR1 SQVTM, CDR2 ANQGSEA. This CDR3 region has 13 residues. The CDR3 reads CSALRDRDTEAFF. The DNA for the CDR3 is TGCAGCGCCCTCCGAGACAGGGATACTGAAGCTTTCTTT.

The chain is built from TRBV27 and TRBJ2-2; D perhaps matches TRBD2 (6 bases). The CDR3 is 14 residues long. CDR1 and CDR2 (germline): MNHEY, SMNVEV (reference sequence). Trimming left V 6 bases short and J 4 bases short, with 12 bases between. The CDR3 sequence: CASSRGTATGELFF. CDR3 coding DNA: TGTGCCAGCAGCCGCGGGACGGCCACCGGGGAGCTGTTTTTT.

The V gene is TRBV5-5, the J gene TRBJ2-2; TRBD1 agrees at 8 bases. With 2 bases clipped from V and 5 bases from J, the junction kept 11 bases outside the gene matches. The germline gives CDR1 SGHKS, CDR2 YYEKEE (reference sequence). This CDR3 spans 17 amino acids. In nucleotides, the CDR3 is TGTGCCAGCAGCTTACACGGACAGGGCGCTGATACCGGGGAGCTGTTTTTT. Translated, it gives CASSLHGQGADTGELFF.

This clone appeared once. This chain connects TRBV6-1 to TRBJ2-6; D is perhaps TRBD2 (5 bases). V was cut by 11 bases and J by 3 bases, with 20 bases left in between. This CDR3 has 16 residues. Germline assignment: CDR1 MNHNS and CDR2 SASEGT. In nucleotides, the CDR3 is TGTGCCGGCAATGAAGAGGTGGGGAGTGGGGCCAACGTCCTGACTTTC. It yields the protein CAGNEEVGSGANVLTF.

For the CDR3, the DNA is TGCGCCAGCAGCTTGGGTGCAGGGGAAAATCAGCCCCAGCATTTT. Residues: CASSLGAGENQPQHF. The chain joins TRBV5-1 to TRBJ1-5, with D possibly TRBD1 on 6 matching bases. The CDR3 is 15 residues long. CDR1 is SGHRS, CDR2 YFSETQ, per germline. V gave up 0 bases and J gave up 4 bases, with 11 bases separating them.

This chain joins TRBV27 and TRBJ2-5; D is perhaps TRBD1 (5 bases). V dropped 5 bases and J dropped 4 bases, with 14 bases sitting between them. There are 14 residues in the CDR3. Germline-derived CDR1 and CDR2 are MNHEY and SMNVEV (reference sequence). CDR3: CASSRDRNLETQYF. The CDR3 DNA reads as TGTGCCAGCAGTCGCGACAGAAACTTAGAGACCCAGTACTTC.

The rearrangement uses TRBV7-2 and TRBJ1-4; unclear D gene. The CDR3 has 11 residues. V was cut by 6 bases and J by 8 bases, with 7 bases left in between. CDR1 SGHTA and CDR2 FQGNSA come from the germline V gene. This chain's CDR3 is CASRYQEKLFF. The CDR3 nucleotides read TGTGCCAGCAGGTATCAGGAAAAACTGTTTTTT.

This clone appeared a few times. The chain links TRBV11-2 to TRBJ2-2; no clear D gene. Germline CDR1 and CDR2: SGHAT and FQNNGV. V was cut by 1 base and J by 1 base, with 4 bases left in between. The CDR3 contains 14 residues. The CDR3 DNA sequence: TGTGCCAGCAGCTTAGTCCAGAACACCGGGGAGCTGTTTTTT. Encoded protein: CASSLVQNTGELFF.

The chain has TRBV19 and TRBJ2-7, with a possible D match to TRBD1 (5 bases). CDR3 length: 14 amino acids. The V end was cut by 4 bases, the J end by 0 bases, with 10 bases between. CDR1 and CDR2 (germline): LNHDA, SQIVND (reference sequence). Here the CDR3 reads CASSTDRSSYEQYF. DNA of the CDR3: TGTGCCAGTAGTACTGACAGAAGCTCCTACGAGCAGTACTTC.

The V call is TRBV6-1, the J call TRBJ1-5; no clear D gene. The CDR3 length is 14 residues. V lost 3 bases and J 5 bases, leaving 11 bases between the germline ends. Germline-derived CDR1 and CDR2 are MNHNS and SASEGT. CDR3 region: CASSDNWAYQPQHF. The CDR3 nucleotides are TGTGCCAGCAGTGATAATTGGGCGTATCAGCCCCAGCATTTT.

The CDR3 protein is CASLDRAPYNEQFF. The CDR3 DNA reads TGTGCCAGCCTAGACAGGGCTCCCTACAATGAGCAGTTCTTC. The chain uses TRBV28 and TRBJ2-1; 7 nucleotides match TRBD1. The CDR3 runs 14 residues. Losses at the gene ends were 8 bases for V and 2 bases for J; bases not matched to a gene: 6. The germline V gene encodes CDR1 MDHEN and CDR2 SYDVKM.

The V gene is TRBV9, the J gene TRBJ2-5, with 8 nucleotides matching TRBD2. V was pared by 4 bases and J by 1 base, with 6 bases of the junction left unmatched. This CDR3 region has 15 residues. CDR1 is SGDLS, CDR2 YYNGEE, per germline. CDR3 in amino acids: CASSRSGSGQETQYF. The CDR3 DNA sequence: TGTGCCAGCAGCCGAAGCGGGAGTGGCCAAGAGACCCAGTACTTC.

The rearrangement links TRBV6-2 or TRBV6-3 to TRBJ1-5, with D tentatively TRBD1 (5 bases). The V gene's germline CDR1 is MNHEY and CDR2 SVGEGT. The V end lost 5 bases, the J end lost 4 bases, and 15 bases lay between the germline ends. The CDR3 loop spans 15 amino acids. The CDR3 DNA sequence: TGTGCCAGCAGTGACCCGGGGGGAGGTAATCAGCCCCAGCATTTT. Its translation is CASSDPGGGNQPQHF.

The DNA of the CDR3 is TGCGCCAGCAGCCAGGGACTAGCGAACACCGGGGAGCTGTTTTTT. It codes for CASSQGLANTGELFF. The chain has TRBV10-2 and TRBJ2-2; 8 bases are shared with TRBD2. V shed 6 bases and J 0 bases; nucleotides not matched to a gene: 3. CDR1 and CDR2 (germline): WSHSY, SAAADI. The CDR3 is 15 amino acids.

The V call is TRBV6-6, the J call TRBJ2-7; TRBD1 agrees at 8 bases. The CDR3 is made up of 14 amino acids. Looked up from germline, CDR1 is MNHNY and CDR2 is SVGAGI (reference sequence). The ends lost 5 bases at V and 0 bases at J; junction bases unmatched: 3. CDR3 sequence reads: CASSPGQDSYEQYF. CDR3 in DNA: TGTGCCAGCAGTCCGGGACAGGACTCCTACGAGCAGTACTTC.

V gene TRBV12-5 combines with J gene TRBJ2-1; TRBD1 matches at 12 bases. The CDR3 runs to 17 residues. CDR1 and CDR2 (germline): LGHNT, FRNRAP. Unmatched junction bases numbered 9, after V lost 0 bases and J lost 9 bases. The CDR3 region is CASGLVMRDRGQGEQFF. The CDR3 nucleotides are TGTGCTAGTGGTTTGGTAATGCGGGACAGGGGGCAAGGTGAGCAGTTCTTC.

With respect to this clone: Relative to the germline gene, one junction end is altered; a read error may explain this. This chain links TRBV7-9 with TRBJ2-1; 9 bases map to TRBD2. The length of the CDR3 is 14 residues. CDR1 SEHNR and CDR2 FQNEAQ come from the germline V gene (reference sequence). The CDR3 sequence: CASSLAGSYNEQFF. The CDR3 region has the DNA TGTGCCAGCAGCCTAGCGGGGTCCTACAATGAGCAGTTCTTC.

The CDR3, as DNA: TGTGCCGCTCAGCGGGGTATTACCTACGAGCAGTACTTC. Amino acid sequence: CAAQRGITYEQYF. V and J are TRBV30 and TRBJ2-7, with 7 bases aligning to TRBD2. The CDR3 runs 13 residues. Germline assignment: CDR1 GTSNPN and CDR2 SVGIG (reference sequence). J lost 2 bases, V lost 8 bases, and 9 bases had no gene match.

The V and J genes are TRBV27 and TRBJ2-7, with a possible D match to TRBD2 (6 bases). Deletions cut 4 bases from V and 0 bases from J, with 13 bases between. This CDR3 contains 15 residues. Germline lookup yields CDR1 MNHEY and CDR2 SMNVEV (reference sequence). This CDR3 reads CASSSAGTGSYEQYF. The DNA of the CDR3 is TGTGCCAGCAGTTCCGCCGGGACTGGCTCCTACGAGCAGTACTTC.

The chain couples TRBV19 to TRBJ1-4; TRBD1 might be the D (5 bases). CDR1 and CDR2 (germline): LNHDA, SQIVND (reference sequence). V lost 2 bases and J 8 bases, leaving 9 bases between the germline ends. The CDR3 consists of 13 residues. CDR3 region: CASSIQGEEKLFF. As DNA, the CDR3 is TGTGCCAGTAGTATACAGGGTGAGGAAAAACTGTTTTTT.